This TCR beta chain is drawn from a study of blood T cell repertoires in COVID-19. Study-wide context: Collection of acute and convalescent COVID-19 samples took place in the United States, Italy and Spain. T cells, B-cell-depleted T cells, or PBMCs supplied cDNA or gDNA.

CDR1 and CDR2 from the germline V gene are KGHSH and LQKENI. The CDR3 contains 17 residues. Deletions cut 3 bases from V and 0 bases from J, with 15 bases between. TCRdb keeps only in-frame clones here, not all; method: immunoSEQ multiplex PCR. The data hold about 170,000 clones, with about 89% observed a single time. In this sample, this clone turned up a few times. The chain combines TRBV18 with TRBJ2-1; tentatively, D is TRBD1 (7 bases). Sample: peripheral blood. This TCR was sampled from a man in his 70s with acute or convalescent COVID-19. CDR3 protein: CASSPPGGRSSYNEQFF. In nucleotides, the CDR3 is TGTGCCAGCTCACCCCCAGGGGGGCGCTCCTCCTACAATGAGCAGTTCTTC.